This is a list of T cell receptor beta chains from one sample in a study of OX40 agonist ivuxolimab in advanced cancers. Only in-frame clones appear in the TCRdb table, and some are missing; sequencing was by immunoSEQ multiplex PCR. This table holds roughly 80,000 clones, over 75% found once. The sample was CD4+ or CD8+ T cells sorted from blood, taken in a trial of the OX40 agonist ivuxolimab. These receptors all stem from an adult with an advanced solid tumor such as melanoma, head and neck, liver or kidney cancer. Both conserved end residues are part of each CDR3. D genes are given only for firm matches. Some rows have no size entry. The others give once, few or many, or a class for an expanded clone.

D | size | J | V | DNA | CDR3
TRBD1 | - | TRBJ1-2 | TRBV5-1 | TGCGCCAGCAGCGTGGGACAGCCCCTCTATGGCTACACCTTC | CASSVGQPLYGYTF
TRBD2 | few | TRBJ2-3 | TRBV28 | TGTGCCAGCAGTGAAAATGGACTAGCGGGGGCAGATACGCAGTATTTT | CASSENGLAGADTQYF
TRBD1 | - | TRBJ1-1 | TRBV7-9 | TGTGCCAGCAGCTGGGCAGGGGGCGTCACTGAAGCTTTCTTT | CASSWAGGVTEAFF
- | - | TRBJ2-1 | TRBV25-1 | TGTACCAGCAGTCAGGTGGGATACAATGAGCAGTTCTTC | CTSSQVGYNEQFF
- | - | TRBJ2-5 | TRBV7-7 | TGTGCTAGCAGCTTAGCGAGCCAGGGCAGGGAGACCCAGTACTTC | CASSLASQGRETQYF
TRBD1 | - | TRBJ1-5 | TRBV6-5 | TGTGCCAGCAGTTACTCGGGGACAGTCAATCAGCCCCAGCATTTT | CASSYSGTVNQPQHF
- | - | TRBJ1-4 | TRBV7-9 | TGTGCCAGCAGCGACCCGCGAGGCACTAATGAAAAACTGTTTTTT | CASSDPRGTNEKLFF
- | - | TRBJ1-5 | TRBV6-6 | TGTGCCAGCAGTGACAGTAATCAGCCCCAGCATTTT | CASSDSNQPQHF
- | few | TRBJ1-3 | TRBV6-5 | TGTGCCAGCGCGACGGGGATCTCTGGAAACACCATATATTTT | CASATGISGNTIYF
TRBD2 | - | TRBJ2-5 | TRBV7-8 | TGTGCCAGCAGCTTAGGGCCGGGAGCGGGGCAAGAGACCCAGTACTTC | CASSLGPGAGQETQYF
- | - | TRBJ1-6 | TRBV6-1 | TGTGCCAGCAGTGAAAGAAATTCACCCCTCCACTTT | CASSERNSPLHF
- | - | TRBJ1-2 | TRBV7-9 | TGTGCCAGCAGCTCCCAGGACTATGGCTACACCTTC | CASSSQDYGYTF
TRBD1 | few | TRBJ2-1 | TRBV11-1 | TGTGCCAGCAGTCTAGAGGGGACAGTCTACAATGAGCAGTTCTTC | CASSLEGTVYNEQFF
- | - | TRBJ2-1 | TRBV6-1 | TGTGCCAGCAGTGAACCGCAGGGCTACAATGAGCAGTTCTTC | CASSEPQGYNEQFF
TRBD1 | - | TRBJ2-7 | TRBV30 | TGTGCCTGGAGCCCGGGACAGGGGAGGAGCCCCTACGAGCAGTACTTC | CAWSPGQGRSPYEQYF
- | - | TRBJ1-2 | TRBV6-1 | TGTGCCAGCAGCGCGGGGTCCCGCTATGGCTACACCTTC | CASSAGSRYGYTF
- | - | TRBJ2-5 | TRBV6-1 | TGTGCCAGCAGTGTGGGGAACAAAGAGACCCAGTACTTC | CASSVGNKETQYF
- | - | TRBJ2-5 | TRBV5-1 | TGCGCCAGCAGCACCGACCCTCAAGAGACCCAGTACTTC | CASSTDPQETQYF
TRBD1 | - | TRBJ1-2 | TRBV6-5 | TGTGCCAGCAGTATGGACAGGGACTATGGCTACACCTTC | CASSMDRDYGYTF
TRBD1 | - | TRBJ1-4 | TRBV12-5 | TGTGCTAGTGGTCCCGGGACAGGGAGTAATGAAAAACTGTTTTTT | CASGPGTGSNEKLFF
TRBD2 | once | TRBJ2-3 | TRBV7-9 | TGTGCCAGCAACCCCGGGGGGTTCGCAGATACGCAGTATTTT | CASNPGGFADTQYF
- | - | TRBJ2-3 | TRBV4-3 | TGCGCCAGCAGCCAAGGGGGGGAATATACGCAGTATTTT | CASSQGGEYTQYF
- | - | TRBJ2-3 | TRBV19 | TGTGCCAGTAGTAAACGGGCGGCCAACACAGATACGCAGTATTTT | CASSKRAANTDTQYF
- | - | TRBJ2-5 | TRBV18 | TGTGCCAGCTCACCTAACCAAGAGACCCAGTACTTC | CASSPNQETQYF
- | few | TRBJ1-4 | TRBV5-8 | TGTGCCAGCAGCCCCGTAGGATCCGGCGGTGAAAAACTGTTTTTT | CASSPVGSGGEKLFF
TRBD1 | - | TRBJ2-1 | TRBV11-2 | TGTGCCAGCAGCTTGCGGGTCGGACAGGGAAATGAGCAGTTCTTC | CASSLRVGQGNEQFF
- | - | TRBJ2-3 | TRBV5-1 | TGCGCCAGCAGCTCTCTTGGCGGAAGAGGAGATACGCAGTATTTT | CASSSLGGRGDTQYF
TRBD2 | - | TRBJ2-5 | TRBV14 | TGTGCCAGCAGCCGATATAGCGGGGGCAAAGAGACCCAGTACTTC | CASSRYSGGKETQYF
TRBD1 | - | TRBJ1-1 | TRBV25-1 | TGTGCCAGCAGTGACAGTGGGGGACAGGTGAACACTGAAGCTTTCTTT | CASSDSGGQVNTEAFF
TRBD2 | - | TRBJ2-1 | TRBV6-5 | TGTGCCAGCCATGGCGGGAGCTCCTACAATGAGCAGTTCTTC | CASHGGSSYNEQFF
TRBD2 | once | TRBJ2-3 | TRBV28 | TGTGCCAGCAGCCTAGCGGGGGGGGATACGCAGTATTTT | CASSLAGGDTQYF
- | - | TRBJ2-5 | TRBV13 | TGTGCCAGCAGCGACCAAGGGGGAGAGACCCAGTACTTC | CASSDQGGETQYF
- | - | TRBJ2-5 | TRBV5-4 | TGTGCCAGCAGCTTGGCGGGGCCGGGGTTCCAAGAGACCCAGTACTTC | CASSLAGPGFQETQYF
TRBD2 | - | TRBJ2-3 | TRBV7-2 | TGTGCCAGCAGCGAGGGGACTAACCGATTCACAGATACGCAGTATTTT | CASSEGTNRFTDTQYF
TRBD1 | - | TRBJ1-5 | TRBV6-1 | TGTGCCAGCAGTCTAACAGACAGGGATCAGCCCCAGCATTTT | CASSLTDRDQPQHF
- | once | TRBJ1-2 | TRBV5-1 | TGCGCCAGCAGCTTGGCCCGGGAAGGCTACACCTTC | CASSLAREGYTF
TRBD1 | - | TRBJ2-5 | TRBV7-9 | TGTGCCAGCAGCCCTAGGCTGGGACAGCAAGAGACCCAGTACTTC | CASSPRLGQQETQYF
- | - | TRBJ1-4 | TRBV10-3 | TGTGCCATCGCCGGGAGAATTAATGAAAAACTGTTTTTT | CAIAGRINEKLFF
- | - | TRBJ2-7 | TRBV4-3 | TGCGCCAGCAGCCAAGACCCGGACAGAGGCTACGAGCAGTACTTC | CASSQDPDRGYEQYF
- | - | TRBJ1-3 | TRBV5-6 | TGTGCCAGCAGCTTGTTGTTCCAGGCTGGAAACACCATATATTTT | CASSLLFQAGNTIYF
TRBD1 | - | TRBJ2-7 | TRBV7-2 | TGTGCCAGCAGCTTAGGAGGGACAGCGACCTACGAGCAGTACTTC | CASSLGGTATYEQYF
TRBD1 | - | TRBJ2-7 | TRBV11-1 | TGTGCCAGCAGCAGTCAGGGGGCTTCCTACGAGCAGTACTTC | CASSSQGASYEQYF
TRBD2 | - | TRBJ2-1 | TRBV30 | TGTGCCTGGAGTGTAAATAGCGGGGTGATTAATGAGCAGTTCTTC | CAWSVNSGVINEQFF
- | - | TRBJ1-2 | TRBV9 | TGTGCCAGCAGCGTGGACACACAGGCTTCTAACTATGGCTACACCTTC | CASSVDTQASNYGYTF
TRBD1 | - | TRBJ1-5 | TRBV5-4 | TGTGCCAGCAGCCAGGGAGGGGGCGGGAATCAGCCCCAGCATTTT | CASSQGGGGNQPQHF
TRBD2 | - | TRBJ2-2 | TRBV9 | TGTGCCAGCAGCAGCGGGACTACGAACACCGGGGAGCTGTTTTTT | CASSSGTTNTGELFF
- | - | TRBJ1-5 | TRBV30 | TGTGCCTGGAGTGGAACTATTAGCAATCAGCCCCAGCATTTT | CAWSGTISNQPQHF
- | once | TRBJ2-1 | TRBV7-2 | TGTGCCAGCAGCACATCGACTAGCTCCTACAATGAGCAGTTCTTC | CASSTSTSSYNEQFF